This T cell receptor (beta chain) was sequenced in a study of blood T cell repertoires in COVID-19. Sequencing was performed with immunoSEQ multiplex PCR; in TCRdb, only in-frame clones are kept and a portion is missing. The sample lists 220,000 or so clones, around four fifths seen once, with 8.2% in the top ten. Material: peripheral blood. The sequence came from an elderly woman with COVID-19, enrolled during active disease.

The CDR3 region is CASSSFYEQYF. The CDR3 DNA follows: TGTGCCAGCAGCTCCTTCTACGAGCAGTACTTC. The chain has TRBV7-2 and TRBJ2-7, with D unclear. CDR3 size: 11 residues. V was pared by 4 bases and J by 3 bases, with 4 bases between. Per the germline V gene, CDR1 is SGHTA and CDR2 is FQGNSA.